This T cell receptor beta chain derives from a study of Graves' ophthalmopathy and Graves' hyperthyroidism (dated by TCRdb to 2017 to 2018). The study in broad terms: Stable hyperthyroidism was defined as no progression to ophthalmopathy within 18 months of follow-up. TCR beta repertoire signatures were used to distinguish Graves' ophthalmopathy from Graves' hyperthyroidism and to predict progression to ophthalmopathy. In total, 135 blood samples were TCR-sequenced: fewer than 50 ophthalmopathy, roughly 80 hyperthyroidism and about 17 hyperthyroidism-to-ophthalmopathy patients. To explore V-J signatures that distinguish ophthalmopathy from hyperthyroidism, a discovery set of roughly 98 patients was enrolled, made up of 40 to 45 with ophthalmopathy and fewer than 60 with stable hyperthyroidism. An independent validation cohort was composed of about 20 hyperthyroidism patients and about 17 patients who later progressed from hyperthyroidism to ophthalmopathy. In roughly six hyperthyroidism patients, the T-cell repertoire of thyroid tissue was compared with the T-cell repertoire of blood. Following sample collection, hyperthyroidism patients were given methimazole at a starting dose of 30 mg daily, and ophthalmopathy patients were given high-dose intravenous methylprednisolone.

Counted from cysteine to phenylalanine, this CDR3 has 13 amino acids. Of all the DNA, just the CDR3 is kept, 39 bases in frame from base 1. CDR1 and CDR2 (SGHDN, FVKESK) derive from the germline V gene. The V end loses 6 bases and the J end loses 5 bases, and a stretch of 10 bases separates them. TCR beta CDR3 regions were amplified from RNA transcripts for repertoire sequencing. A first-round RT-PCR used HTBI primers with the Qiagen OneStep RT-PCR kit, followed by a second-round multiplex PCR, size selection and purification. Libraries were sequenced paired-end with 100 bp reads on an Illumina HiSeq2000. The authors' pipeline ran thus. Reads were processed with SOAPnuke, discarding reads with adapters, uncalled bases, mean Phred below 15, or no exact constant-primer or identifier match. COPE v1.2.5 was used to merge high-quality paired reads. Each unique nucleotide sequence was treated as a clonotype, and MiTCR v1.1 was used to align the clonotypes to the IMGT TRB V, D and J references. Only V-J combinations with frequency above 0.0001 were analysed, covering approximately 99% of repertoires. A TCR clonal expansion and chaos score per V-J combination was defined as the ratio of F50 clonal expansion to chaos observed in the TCRdist matrix. Features were reduced by Welch's t-statistics and random forest to around 13 V-J combinations, which fed a naive Bayes classifier. The similarity between thyroid and blood repertoires was quantified using the Morisita-Horn index. TCRdb trimmed public reads at Q25 via fastp, called clones via MiXCR and kept in-frame beta chains. Rows matching on CDR3 protein sequence are summarized as one entry with the most common DNA and genes. TCRdb's processing, not the study's, gives the V and J calls here. The table for this sample lists over a million distinct CDR3 sequences; about two fifths of them were counted only once. Of the sample, 11% is held by the ten largest clones.

Comments on this clonotype: Its antigen specificity is not known. No much larger clone exists at a distance of one base, and base qualities are not known.

Hyperthyroidism patients were newly diagnosed, with disease duration under 2 months, and aged 18 to 65 years. Patients were excluded if they had other autoimmune diseases, uncontrolled infections, pregnancy or lactation. Clinical symptoms, serum thyroxine, TRAb, thyroid ultrasound and orbital computed tomography were used for diagnosis. Total RNA was extracted using Trizol reagent, and RNA quality was checked on an Agilent 2100 Bioanalyzer. Broad study findings and their caveats: In validation, the model predicted ophthalmopathy progression with 70.59% sensitivity and about 77% specificity; more than ten predicted patients were CT-confirmed with GO in a median of 6.5 months. Ophthalmopathy was separated from stable hyperthyroidism by the 13-signature model with roughly 88% sensitivity and roughly 82% specificity in cross-validation and with 80%/75% in the test set. Among expanded thyroid clonotypes with frequency above 0.001, most also showed up in blood, which suggests that blood repertoires may reflect the thyroid immune response. Sample size was not statistically predetermined, and group allocation was not concealed from the investigators.

The sequence was obtained from an adult man with Graves' hyperthyroidism. Recombination connected TRBV14 to TRBJ1-4, with no confident D gene call. Material: peripheral blood or thyroid tissue (not recorded which). The CDR3 is CASRQTLNEKLFF. At the DNA level, the sequence is TGTGCCAGCAGACAGACGCTGAATGAAAAACTGTTTTTT.